This entry concerns a single T cell receptor beta chain. The germline V and J ends were trimmed by 5 bases and 0 bases, with 11 bases remaining between them. The germline CDR1 and CDR2 sequences are SNHLY and FYNNEI. The length of the CDR3 is 15 residues. The data stem from a study of blood T cell repertoires in COVID-19. Overall study context: Sites in the United States, Italy and Spain provided acute and convalescent COVID-19 samples. PBMCs, B-cell-depleted T cells, or T cells provided the cDNA or gDNA that made up the material.

Patients from Seattle were sampled longitudinally, starting during active infection. TCRdb's table, derived via immunoSEQ multiplex PCR, lists solely in-frame clones and lacks some. The table records about 120,000 clones, around 83% of them present only once. The chain carries TRBV2 and TRBJ1-5; a weak D match, TRBD1 (5 bases). This TCR came from an older woman with COVID-19, enrolled during active disease. The sequenced material came from peripheral blood. The CDR3 DNA follows: TGTGCCAGCAGTATCGGGGGTTATAGCAATCAGCCCCAGCATTTT. This sequence encodes CASSIGGYSNQPQHF.